The 13 T cell receptor beta chains reported below all come from one sample, sequenced in a study of T cell responses to AZD1222 COVID-19 vaccine. Only in-frame clones appear in the TCRdb table, and some are missing; sequencing was by immunoSEQ multiplex PCR. The sample yields around 140,000 clones, around 90% seen once. This specimen consisted of peripheral blood, obtained 28 days after the second dose of the MenACWY control vaccine. These receptors all stem from an adult who received the MenACWY meningococcal vaccine as a control.

This chain links TRBV5-8 with TRBJ1-5; 7 bases are a match to TRBD1. The CDR3 sequence is 15 residues long. Germline CDR1 reads SGHTS; CDR2 reads YDEGEE. The ends lost 5 bases at V and 4 bases at J; junction bases unmatched: 9. The CDR3: CASRMKTGPNQPQHF. The DNA of the CDR3 is TGTGCCAGCAGGATGAAGACAGGGCCTAATCAGCCCCAGCATTTT.

The J gene is TRBJ1-1, the V gene TRBV6-1; no clear D. Between the trimmed V and J ends, which lost 6 bases and 0 bases, there was a span of 11 bases. In germline, CDR1 is MNHNS, CDR2 SASEGT. The CDR3 sequence is 14 residues long. DNA for the CDR3: TGTGCCAGCAGCTCCTCCCGGCTGAACACTGAAGCTTTCTTT. As protein: CASSSSRLNTEAFF.

The V call is TRBV7-3, the J call TRBJ2-2, with TRBD2 as a possible D gene (6 bases). Trimming cost V 5 bases and J 4 bases, with 11 bases left between them. The CDR3 spans 14 residues. CDR1 is SGHTA and CDR2 is FQGTGA in the germline V gene. The CDR3 loop is CASSTPGGTGELFF. The CDR3 bases are TGTGCCAGCAGCACCCCCGGGGGCACCGGGGAGCTGTTTTTT. Supplemented by reference TRBV7-3 and TRBJ2-2, the full variable domain reads GAGVSQTPSNKVTEKGKYVELRCDPISGHTALYWYRQSLGQGPEFLIYFQGTGAADDSGLPNDRFFAVRPEGSVSTLKIQRTERGDSAVYLCASSTPGGTGELFFGEGSRLTVL.

J is TRBJ1-3 and V is TRBV7-9; D might be TRBD1 (5 bases). V lost 7 bases and J lost 4, with 14 bases in between. From germline, CDR1 is SEHNR and CDR2 FQNEAQ (reference sequence). This CDR3 spans 14 amino acids. The CDR3 loop reads CASTPIGGGNTIYF. The CDR3 DNA sequence: TGTGCCAGCACCCCCATTGGGGGGGGAAACACCATATATTTT.

The chain recombines TRBV15 with TRBJ2-2; weak D call: TRBD1 (6 bases). Germline V gene data show CDR1 as LNHNV and CDR2 as YYDKDF (reference sequence). The V end lost 8 bases, the J end lost 1 base, and 14 bases lay between the germline ends. The CDR3 contains 15 residues. CDR3 DNA sequence: TGTGCCACCGAATCTACGGACAGGAACACCGGGGAGCTGTTTTTT. It yields the protein CATESTDRNTGELFF.

This clone has a handful of counts. The genes are TRBV5-6 and TRBJ2-7; weak D call: TRBD1 (5 bases). V was trimmed by 4 bases and J by 3 bases, leaving 17 bases between them. The germline V gene has CDR1 SGHDT and CDR2 YYEEEE. The CDR3 totals 15 residues. The CDR3 protein is CASSMTDWVNYEQYF. DNA of the CDR3: TGTGCCAGCAGCATGACAGATTGGGTTAACTACGAGCAGTACTTC.

The chain couples TRBV27 to TRBJ2-7, with D tentatively TRBD1 (5 bases). Per germline, CDR1 MNHEY and CDR2 SMNVEV (reference sequence). V gave up 3 bases and J gave up 3 bases, with 12 bases separating them. The CDR3 is 14 residues long. The CDR3 coding sequence is TGTGCCAGCAGTTTCGGAGACAGACACTACGAGCAGTACTTC. Translating gives CASSFGDRHYEQYF.

In DNA form, the CDR3 reads TGTGCCAGCTCACCCACAGGGCTCATCTCCGGAAACACCATATATTTT. Translating gives CASSPTGLISGNTIYF. This chain joins TRBV18 and TRBJ1-3; TRBD1 is a possible D gene (6 bases). The CDR3 consists of 16 residues. Germline CDR1 and CDR2: KGHSH and LQKENI. The V end was cut by 3 bases, the J end by 4 bases, with 16 bases between.

The V call is TRBV27, the J call TRBJ2-3; 9 nucleotides agree with TRBD2. CDR3 length equals 15 residues. Germline V gene lookup returns CDR1 MNHEY and CDR2 SMNVEV (reference sequence). Trimming at V came to 8 bases and at J to 2 bases, leaving 8 bases not matched to a gene. The CDR3 loop reads CASYLAGATTDTQYF. The CDR3 nucleotides are TGTGCCAGCTATTTAGCGGGGGCGACCACAGATACGCAGTATTTT.

The chain employs TRBV11-3 and TRBJ2-1, with no clear D. Trimming removed 4 bases at V and 15 bases at J, with 19 bases between. Germline V gives CDR1 SGHNT, CDR2 YENEEA. The CDR3 length is 13 residues. The CDR3 region is CASSSGERPGTFF. Here the CDR3 DNA reads TGTGCCAGCAGCTCCGGAGAGAGGCCAGGCACGTTCTTC. The full variable domain, its missing parts supplied by reference TRBV11-3 and TRBJ2-1, is EAGVVQSPRYKIIEKKQPVAFWCNPISGHNTLYWYLQNLGQGPELLIRYENEEAVDDSQLPKDRFSAERLKGVDSTLKIQPAELGDSAVYLCASSSGERPGTFFGPGTRLTVL.

The chain carries TRBV25-1 and TRBJ1-1; TRBD1 matches at 9 bases. CDR3 length: 17 amino acids. V shed 1 base and J 4 bases; nucleotides not matched to a gene: 10. Looked up from germline, CDR1 is MGHDK and CDR2 is SYGVNS. The CDR3 is CASSEWDRVDRGTEAFF. CDR3 nucleotide sequence: TGTGCCAGCAGTGAATGGGACAGGGTGGATCGGGGCACTGAAGCTTTCTTT. Full variable domain (missing parts from reference TRBV25-1 and TRBJ1-1): EADIYQTPRYLVIGTGKKITLECSQTMGHDKMYWYQQDPGMELHLIHYSYGVNSTEKGDLSSESTVSRIRTEHFPLTLESARPSHTSQYLCASSEWDRVDRGTEAFFGQGTRLTVV.

This clone was counted a single time. The chain couples TRBV11-3 to TRBJ2-1; D may match TRBD1 or TRBD2 (5 bases each). Germline V gives CDR1 SGHNT, CDR2 YENEEA. The CDR3 totals 12 residues. V dropped 6 bases and J dropped 8 bases, with 11 bases sitting between them. CDR3 sequence: CASSPRDHEQFF. CDR3 nucleotides: TGTGCCAGCAGTCCTAGGGACCATGAGCAGTTCTTC.

The gene calls are TRBV2 and TRBJ1-5; no clear D gene. Germline V CDR1 and CDR2: SNHLY, FYNNEI. This CDR3 comprises 15 residues. V was trimmed by 0 bases and J by 10 bases, leaving 16 bases between them. This CDR3 reads CASSEAQGSQDPQHF. CDR3 sequence (DNA): TGTGCCAGCAGTGAAGCGCAAGGGTCGCAGGACCCCCAGCATTTT. Full variable domain (outside the CDR3, taken from reference TRBV2 and TRBJ1-5): EPEVTQTPSHQVTQMGQEVILRCVPISNHLYFYWYRQILGQKVEFLVSFYNNEISEKSEIFDDQFSVERPDGSNFTLKIRSTKLEDSAMYFCASSEAQGSQDPQHFGDGTRLSIL.